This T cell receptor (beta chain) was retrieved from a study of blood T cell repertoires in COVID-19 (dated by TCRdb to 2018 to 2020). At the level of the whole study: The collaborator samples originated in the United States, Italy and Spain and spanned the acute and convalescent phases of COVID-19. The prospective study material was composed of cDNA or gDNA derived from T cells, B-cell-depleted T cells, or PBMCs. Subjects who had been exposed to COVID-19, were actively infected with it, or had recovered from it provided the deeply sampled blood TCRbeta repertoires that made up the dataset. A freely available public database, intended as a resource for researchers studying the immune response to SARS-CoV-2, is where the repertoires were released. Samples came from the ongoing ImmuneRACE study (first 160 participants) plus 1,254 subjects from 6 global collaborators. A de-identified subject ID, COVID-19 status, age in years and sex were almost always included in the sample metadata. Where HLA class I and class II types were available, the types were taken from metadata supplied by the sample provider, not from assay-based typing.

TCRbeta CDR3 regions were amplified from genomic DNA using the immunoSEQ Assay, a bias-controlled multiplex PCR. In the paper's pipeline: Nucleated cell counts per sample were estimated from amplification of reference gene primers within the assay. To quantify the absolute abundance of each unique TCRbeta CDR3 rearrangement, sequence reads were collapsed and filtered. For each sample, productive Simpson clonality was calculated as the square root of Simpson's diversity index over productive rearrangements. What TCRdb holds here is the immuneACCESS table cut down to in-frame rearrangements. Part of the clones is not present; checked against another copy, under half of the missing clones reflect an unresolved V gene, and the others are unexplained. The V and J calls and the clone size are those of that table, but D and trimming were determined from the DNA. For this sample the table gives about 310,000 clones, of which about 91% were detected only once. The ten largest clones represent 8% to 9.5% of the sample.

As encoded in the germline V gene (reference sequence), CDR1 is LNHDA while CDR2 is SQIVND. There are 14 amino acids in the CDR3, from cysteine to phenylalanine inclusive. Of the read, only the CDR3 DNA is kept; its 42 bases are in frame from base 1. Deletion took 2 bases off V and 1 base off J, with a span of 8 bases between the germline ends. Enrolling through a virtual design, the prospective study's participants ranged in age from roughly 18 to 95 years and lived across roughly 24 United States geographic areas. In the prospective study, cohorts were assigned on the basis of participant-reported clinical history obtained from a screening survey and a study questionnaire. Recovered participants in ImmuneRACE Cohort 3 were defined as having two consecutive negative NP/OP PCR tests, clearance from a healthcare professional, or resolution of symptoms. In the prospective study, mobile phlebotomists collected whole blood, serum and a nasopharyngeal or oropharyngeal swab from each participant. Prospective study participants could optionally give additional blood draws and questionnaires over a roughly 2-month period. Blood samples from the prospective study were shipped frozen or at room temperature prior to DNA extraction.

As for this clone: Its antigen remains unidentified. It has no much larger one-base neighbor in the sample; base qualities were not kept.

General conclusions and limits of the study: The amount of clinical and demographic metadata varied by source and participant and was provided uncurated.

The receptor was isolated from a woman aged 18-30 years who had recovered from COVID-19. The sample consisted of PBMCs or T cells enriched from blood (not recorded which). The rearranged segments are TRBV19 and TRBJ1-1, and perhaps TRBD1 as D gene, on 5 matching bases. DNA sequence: TGTGCCAGTAGTATATCGGGGGGGAACACTGAAGCTTTCTTT. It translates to CASSISGGNTEAFF.